This TCR beta chain was sequenced during a study of T-cell memory formation after mild COVID-19. MiXCR was run by TCRdb on the 5' RACE reads, yielding one entry per CDR3 protein. Of roughly 300,000 distinct CDR3 sequences in the sample, roughly 8.2% were seen once. The table lists this clonotype with a few counts. V gave up 7 bases and J gave up 4 bases, with 16 bases separating them. There are 14 residues in the CDR3. The V gene's germline CDR1 is SGHAT and CDR2 FQNNGV. Sequenced material: PBMCs or a T cell subset sorted from them (not recorded which). This rearrangement joins TRBV11-2 to TRBJ1-1, with TRBD1 as a possible D gene (5 bases). The TCR was taken from a man aged 18-30 years who had mild COVID-19 (a few samples of this study predate the infection). Cell type and time point are not known. Here the CDR3 DNA reads TGTGCCAGCAATTTGGGGGTGTGGGGCACTGAAGCTTTCTTT. This codes for CASNLGVWGTEAFF.